Described below is a single T cell receptor (beta chain) sequence and its context. The data stem from a study of OX40 agonist ivuxolimab in advanced cancers. As for the study in general: Head and neck, renal cell, melanoma or hepatocellular carcinoma were the cancers that dose-escalation patients had.

Only in-frame clones appear in the TCRdb table, and some are missing; sequencing was by immunoSEQ multiplex PCR. The table includes about 48,000 clones, approximately 90% detected once. Germline V gene data show CDR1 as MGHRA and CDR2 as YSYEKL. Trimming shortened V by 1 base and J by 11 bases, and 12 bases separated the two germline ends. The CDR3 runs 13 residues. The starting material was CD4+ or CD8+ T cells sorted from blood, obtained in a trial of the OX40 agonist ivuxolimab. The clonotype comes from an adult with an advanced solid tumor such as melanoma, head and neck, liver or kidney cancer. The chain is built from TRBV4-1 and TRBJ2-1; D is undetermined. This chain's CDR3 is CASSQAPAWQQFF. For the CDR3, the DNA is TGCGCCAGCAGCCAAGCTCCCGCATGGCAGCAGTTCTTC.